This is a list of T cell receptor beta chains from one sample in a study of shared clonotypes between healthy human individuals. Only in-frame clones appear in the TCRdb table, and some are missing; sequencing was by immunoSEQ multiplex PCR. The table shows around 600,000 clones, with about 95% occurring only once. Sample: naive CD8+ T cells sorted from blood. All receptors derive from a woman aged 25 to 45 in good health. Both conserved end residues are part of each CDR3. The listing skips clone size in some rows; elsewhere it reads once, few, many or a size class.

clone_size v_call cdr3_aa
- TRBV19 CASSEGKSNQPQHF
- TRBV5-1 CASSLGSQGAVGYTF
- TRBV6-4 CASSERMNTEAFF
- TRBV30 CAWSQGRGTEAFF
- TRBV4-1 CASSQVTSGSKETQYF
once TRBV11-3 CASSQTPESSNQPQHF
- TRBV6-1 CASSEALGQGLDSNYGYTF
- TRBV11-2 CASSPSGVRAYEQYF
- TRBV7-9 CASSLAELADYEQYF
- TRBV7-9 CASSSREYSGNTIYF
- TRBV10-2 CASSEGLLDYEQYF
- TRBV6-5 CASSLGPGEQYF
- TRBV19 CASTLTGREAFF
- TRBV2 CATSTANTEAFF
- TRBV4-1 CASSQANEQFF
- TRBV27 CASSPPGLAAYNEQFF
- TRBV7-9 CASSPGTPDQETQYF
- TRBV2 CASSEQAGVSGELFF
- TRBV4-1 CASSQKGLYNEQFF
- TRBV7-6 CASSLADRAYEQYF
- TRBV19 CASSSTNYGYTF
- TRBV11-2 CASSEGQGRNEQFF
- TRBV30 CAWSTMGGRSSYNEQFF
- TRBV2 CASGSGGYNEQFF
- TRBV7-8 CASSLVARSSGNTIYF
- TRBV5-6 CASSLGDTGELFF
- TRBV11-2 CASSLAPSSGHYEQYF
- TRBV7-6 CASSLARAERETQYF
- TRBV7-8 CASSPGVRYEQYF
- TRBV28 CASGDYEQYF
- TRBV5-4 CASSLFGPPQETQYF
- TRBV28 CASRTPPGQGVYSGNTIYF
- TRBV2 CASRSRTGYTDTQYF
- TRBV10-1 CGDRSSGNTIYF
- TRBV4-1 CASSQDFGADTQYF
once TRBV19 CASSIDPLAGEADTQYF
- TRBV9 CASSVGGDPYEQYF
- TRBV27 CASSPKQRTDTQYF
- TRBV4-1 CASSQRSGVIGHEQFF
- TRBV7-4 CASSLDTEGDRVDEQYF
few TRBV27 CASSLLAVNTGELFF
- TRBV7-8 CASSLGSLGDGYTF
- TRBV7-2 CASSLGFARPVTDTQYF
- TRBV10-1 CASSESTSGGSYEQYF
once TRBV10-2 CASRMTSGWEEQYF
- TRBV7-9 CASSLGQAGEQYF
- TRBV5-1 CASNLAGDNEQFF
- TRBV27 CASKTGGDEQYF
once TRBV5-6 CASSVSRHGEQFF
- TRBV29-1 CSVEGKQGLPDYEQYF
- TRBV15 CATRPTGTGYGYTF
few TRBV5-6 CASSYGTTSPQHF
- TRBV11-2 CASSIYRGPSYEQYF
- TRBV9 CASSALGTGDEKLFF
- TRBV5-1 CASSLASTYEQYF
- TRBV15 CATSREGKGFGELFF
- TRBV11-2 CASSLGLTYEQYF
- TRBV28 CASSSPGRGLYEQYF
- TRBV19 CASSIEGRSHNEQFF
- TRBV18 CASSPDTINTGELFF